This entry concerns a single TCR beta chain. The antigen is unknown. This may be a read error: a much more frequent sequence differs by one nucleotide. The CDR3 end shows no conserved phenylalanine or tryptophan, and so a read error is likely. This sample was included in a study of glioma-infiltrating T cells. Study-level points and caveats: Tissue-blood divergence was below expectation in non-neoplastic patients, above in gliomas. Very few CDR3 sequences were shared between tissue and blood.

TCR alpha and beta CDR3 regions were amplified from RNA using iRepertoire nested multiplex PCR. For one-step reverse transcription and amplification, about 90-400 ng of tissue mRNA or PBMC total RNA was used. In TCRdb, the multiplex PCR reads were re-called with MiXCR into one record per CDR3 protein. The sample yields about 140,000 distinct CDR3 sequences, 39% seen once. CDR3 length: 14 amino acids. V dropped 3 bases and J dropped 1 base, with 9 bases sitting between them. Germline CDR1 MNHNS, CDR2 SASEGT. The TCR comes from a human donor with low-grade glioma or glioblastoma, undergoing nonglioma brain surgery, or in good health (not recorded which). Sequenced material: glioma tissue, nonneoplastic brain tissue, or PBMCs (not recorded which). The chain couples TRBV6-1 to TRBJ1-1, with D unresolved. CDR3 bases: TGTGCCAGCAGTGATGGGTTGAGGAACACTGAAGCTTTCTAT. Amino acid sequence: CASSDGLRNTEAFY.